This passage covers 15 T cell receptor beta chains from one sample sequenced in a study of cytomegalovirus exposure and HLA in healthy donors. The protocol was immunoSEQ multiplex PCR, while the TCRdb copy is restricted to in-frame clones and leaves out a portion. The data show 150,000 to 200,000 clones, about 82% seen once. The sequencing input was PBMCs. Receptors originate from a woman between 18 and 29 years old in good health and CMV-seronegative.

This clone has only one observation. The chain is built from TRBV9 and TRBJ2-1; 11 bases match TRBD2. Trimming took 0 bases from V and 4 from J; bases not matched to a gene: 3. Per the germline V gene, CDR1 is SGDLS and CDR2 is YYNGEE. CDR3 length: 16 amino acids. In DNA form, the CDR3 reads TGTGCCAGCAGCGTAGGCGGGACTAGCGGTTACAATGAGCAGTTCTTC. This codes for CASSVGGTSGYNEQFF.

This chain joins TRBV15 and TRBJ1-2, with 7 bases lining up with TRBD1. CDR1 and CDR2 from the germline V gene are LNHNV and YYDKDF (reference sequence). The V and J ends lost 0 bases and 1 base, in that order; junction bases with no gene match: 14. The CDR3 is made up of 19 amino acids. CDR3 DNA sequence: TGTGCCACCAGCAGAGATTTTCCGGGACAGACGGTTATTAACTATGGCTACACCTTC. It translates to CATSRDFPGQTVINYGYTF.

The rearrangement uses TRBV11-2 and TRBJ2-7; 7 bases align to TRBD2. There are 16 residues in the CDR3. J lost 2 bases, V lost 5 bases, and 12 bases had no gene match. Germline CDR1 and CDR2: SGHAT and FQNNGV. The CDR3 protein is CASSDSQRETTYEQYF. CDR3 nucleotides: TGTGCCAGCAGCGACTCACAGCGGGAAACGACCTACGAGCAGTACTTC.

This clone has just a few counts. The genes are TRBV11-2 and TRBJ2-7; 8 bases are a match to TRBD1. V was pared by 5 bases and J by 4 bases, with 7 bases of the junction left unmatched. Germline loops: CDR1 SGHAT, CDR2 FQNNGV. This CDR3 has 14 amino acids. The CDR3 region has the DNA TGTGCCAGCAGCCGCGGACAGGGAAGATACGAGCAGTACTTC. It codes for CASSRGQGRYEQYF.

CDR3 in DNA: TGTGCCAGCAGCCTAAAACGGACAGTCTCTGGAAACACCATATATTTT. Protein product: CASSLKRTVSGNTIYF. The rearrangement links TRBV7-9 to TRBJ1-3; weak D call: TRBD1 (6 bases). This CDR3 has 16 residues. Trimming shortened V by 5 bases and J by 0 bases, and 14 bases separated the two germline ends. Germline lookup yields CDR1 SEHNR and CDR2 FQNEAQ (reference sequence).

The rearrangement uses TRBV2 and TRBJ2-7, with a tentative D call TRBD1 (6 bases). This CDR3 has 11 residues. V lost 7 bases to trimming and J lost 6 bases, with 10 bases between them. Germline CDR1 SNHLY, CDR2 FYNNEI. The CDR3 here is CASIEGGEQYF. In DNA form, the CDR3 reads TGTGCCAGCATCGAAGGGGGCGAGCAGTACTTC.

This clone was detected only once. The chain combines TRBV9 with TRBJ2-1, with a possible D match to TRBD2 (6 bases). Germline V lookup: CDR1 SGDLS, CDR2 YYNGEE. Trimming pared 2 bases from V and 0 bases from J, leaving 15 bases between. CDR3 size: 17 residues. CDR3 amino acids: CASSVAGTSLSYNEQFF. For the CDR3, the DNA is TGTGCCAGCAGCGTCGCGGGGACTTCCCTCTCCTACAATGAGCAGTTCTTC.

V is TRBV6-1 and J is TRBJ2-3, with 10 bases identical to TRBD2. V lost 2 bases and J lost 4; bases outside the gene matches: 3. CDR3 size: 15 residues. Germline V gives CDR1 MNHNS, CDR2 SASEGT. CDR3 DNA sequence: TGTGCCAGCAGTGAAAAGCTAGCGGGGGCAGATACGCAGTATTTT. As protein: CASSEKLAGADTQYF.

Of note for this clone: A much bigger clone sits one base away, suggesting this may be a read error. The V gene is TRBV5-4, the J gene TRBJ2-2; D may be TRBD1 (7 bases). The CDR3 loop spans 15 amino acids. V was trimmed by 4 bases and J by 0 bases, leaving 10 bases between them. Germline CDR1 is SGHNT and CDR2 is YYREEE (reference sequence). The CDR3 DNA reads as TGTGCCAGCAGCGCGGGACAGACGAACACCGGGGAGCTGTTTTTT. Protein sequence: CASSAGQTNTGELFF.

V is TRBV5-6 and J is TRBJ1-2; D gene unclear. Trimming shortened V by 4 bases and J by 5 bases, and 6 bases separated the two germline ends. The germline gives CDR1 SGHDT, CDR2 YYEEEE. The CDR3 totals 11 residues. The CDR3, as DNA: TGTGCCAGCAGCCTCGGGTATGGCTACACCTTC. Translation gives CASSLGYGYTF.

The rearrangement links TRBV7-2 to TRBJ2-7; a possible D gene is TRBD1 (8 bases). This CDR3 contains 15 residues. Trimming pared 3 bases from V and 2 bases from J, leaving 14 bases between. CDR1 SGHTA and CDR2 FQGNSA come from the germline V gene. Here the CDR3 DNA reads TGTGCCAGCAGCTTCGGAACAGGGGGGGCCTACGAGCAGTACTTC. It specifies CASSFGTGGAYEQYF.

This clone was found a few times. The J gene is TRBJ1-2, the V gene TRBV9, with unresolved D. Germline CDR1 and CDR2: SGDLS and YYNGEE. Trimming removed 0 bases at V and 0 bases at J, with 6 bases between. This CDR3 is 14 amino acids long. CDR3 in amino acids: CASSVGDTNYGYTF. The CDR3 bases are TGTGCCAGCAGCGTAGGCGACACTAACTATGGCTACACCTTC.

V is TRBV6-1 and J is TRBJ2-3, with D possibly being TRBD1 (6 bases). Germline values: CDR1 MNHNS, CDR2 SASEGT. V lost 8 bases to trimming and J lost 2 bases, with 17 bases between them. The CDR3 is 15 residues long. CDR3 in amino acids: CASVDRPYSTDTQYF. In DNA, the CDR3 is TGTGCCAGCGTGGACAGACCTTACTCCACAGATACGCAGTATTTT.

This rearrangement joins TRBV4-1 to TRBJ2-7, with D possibly matching TRBD2 (5 bases). This CDR3 has 17 amino acids. Deletions cut 1 base from V and 3 bases from J, with 19 bases between. Per germline, CDR1 MGHRA and CDR2 YSYEKL. This CDR3 is CASSQVLGAPEVYEQYF. CDR3 coding DNA: TGCGCCAGCAGCCAAGTGTTGGGAGCCCCCGAGGTCTACGAGCAGTACTTC.

The chain has TRBV19 and TRBJ1-2; 7 bases are a match to TRBD1. Germline V gene lookup returns CDR1 LNHDA and CDR2 SQIVND (reference sequence). The CDR3 length is 16 residues. The junction had 16 bases not matched to a gene; V was cut back by 6 bases and J by 6 bases. The CDR3 nucleotides read TGTGCCAGTAGGAAGGACAGGCTAAACCACATGGATGGCTACACCTTC. Translating gives CASRKDRLNHMDGYTF.